One T cell receptor beta chain is described in this entry. The antigen this receptor binds is unknown. Base qualities were left out, and no much larger clone turns up one base away. From its cysteine to its phenylalanine, the CDR3 spans 12 amino acids. Of the read, only the CDR3 DNA is kept; its 36 bases are in frame from base 1. This sample stems from a study of blood T cell repertoires in COVID-19 (dated by TCRdb to the early 2020s). Background on the whole study: Samples covering the acute and convalescent phases of COVID-19 were provided by collaborators in the United States, Italy and Spain. The samples were drawn from two sources: the first 160 participants of the ongoing ImmuneRACE study, and fewer than 1,500 subjects contributed by 6 global collaborators. The sample metadata nearly always contained a de-identified subject ID, COVID-19 status, age in years and sex. Deeply sampled blood TCRbeta repertoires from subjects exposed to, actively infected with, or recovered from COVID-19 were included in the dataset. The repertoires were released in a freely available public database intended as a resource for research on the immune response to SARS-CoV-2. Where HLA class I and class II types were available, the types were taken from metadata supplied by the sample provider, not from assay-based typing. The material from the prospective study consisted of cDNA or gDNA derived from T cells, B-cell-depleted T cells, or PBMCs.

General study outcomes and caveats: Clinical and demographic metadata were provided uncurated, with the amount varying by source and participant.

TCRbeta CDR3 regions were amplified from genomic DNA using the immunoSEQ Assay, a bias-controlled multiplex PCR. As for the authors' bioinformatics: The number of nucleated cells in each sample was estimated by amplification of reference gene primers within the assay. Sequence reads were collapsed and filtered to measure the absolute abundance of every unique TCRbeta CDR3 rearrangement. For each sample, productive Simpson clonality was calculated by taking the square root of Simpson's diversity index across productive rearrangements. TCRdb mirrors the immuneACCESS table, restricted to in-frame sequences. Some clones are absent from its copies; in checked studies, under half trace to an unresolved V gene, and the reason for the others is unknown. V and J calls and clone size are given by that table; D and trimming were obtained from the DNA. This sample is represented by some 86,000 clones; over 80% of them were singletons. The top ten clones comprise roughly 32% of the sample.

Each collaborating institution followed its own protocols to collect whole blood in K2EDTA tubes. For TCRbeta analysis, collaborator samples were shipped as frozen whole blood, as isolated PBMCs, or as DNA extracted from either sample type. The TCR was taken from a woman older than 75 with active or convalescent COVID-19. The sequence is built from TRBV21-1 and TRBJ2-1; whether TRBD2, the table's D call, matches the DNA was not checked. TRBV21-1 is recorded as a pseudogene. Sequenced input: peripheral blood. The DNA is TGTGCCAGCAGCAAAGGGCGGGATGAGCAGTTCTTC. It encodes CASSKGRDEQFF.